Listed here are 20 T cell receptor beta chains from one sample, sequenced in a study of shared clonotypes between healthy human individuals (dated by TCRdb to 2020 to 2022). Libraries were made using the immunoSEQ multiplex PCR assay. TCRdb holds this immuneACCESS table with in-frame rearrangements only. Some clones are missing; in checked studies, unresolved V genes explain under half, and the rest has no known cause. This sample comprises a few million clones, 90% to 95% of them detected only once. The top ten clonotypes cover 0.35% to 0.5% of the sample. Sequencing input: naive CD4+ T cells from PBMCs. In the paper's terms, the cell subset or site label means: CD45RA+ positively selected. The receptor source for this set is a man aged 18 to 29 in good health. Some clones in this sample may be carry-over from other donors' samples.

This rearrangement joins TRBV7-9 to TRBJ1-5; D gene ambiguous. The length of the CDR3 is 14 residues. In germline, CDR1 is SEHNR, CDR2 FQNEAQ (reference sequence). V gave up 8 bases and J gave up 4 bases, with 15 bases separating them. CDR3 nucleotide sequence: TGTGCCAGCGGGTCTGAAGGTAGGAATCAGCCCCAGCATTTT. It is translated as CASGSEGRNQPQHF.

This clone was detected once. The chain links TRBV7-8 to TRBJ2-2; D not resolved. Deletions cut 9 bases from V and 5 bases from J, with 13 bases between. Germline V gives CDR1 SGHVS, CDR2 FQNEAQ. The CDR3 spans 13 residues. The DNA for the CDR3 is TGTGCCAGTCGGGCCGAACTGACCGGGGAGCTGTTTTTT. It translates to CASRAELTGELFF.

In regard to this clone: The same CDR3 can be traced to other DNA sequences in this sample. This chain uses TRBV5-1 with TRBJ2-7; D is undetermined. Germline lookup yields CDR1 SGHRS and CDR2 YFSETQ. Trimming pared 2 bases from V and 3 bases from J, leaving 9 bases between. This CDR3 comprises 13 residues. The CDR3 sequence: CASSLALGYEQYF. The CDR3 DNA reads TGCGCCAGCAGCTTAGCTTTGGGCTACGAGCAGTACTTC.

This clone was detected only once. The V call is TRBV15, the J call TRBJ2-7; 9 nucleotides match TRBD2. The V gene's germline CDR1 is LNHNV and CDR2 YYDKDF (reference sequence). V was clipped by 2 bases and J by 0 bases; unmatched bases: 11. The CDR3 loop spans 18 amino acids. The CDR3: CATSRPPSAGGYSYEQYF. The CDR3 DNA is TGTGCCACCAGCAGACCCCCGTCGGCGGGAGGGTACTCCTACGAGCAGTACTTC. The entire variable domain, with the rest obtained from reference TRBV15 and TRBJ2-7, is as follows: DAMVIQNPRYQVTQFGKPVTLSCSQTLNHNVMYWYQQKSSQAPKLLFHYYDKDFNNEADTPDNFQSRRPNTSFCFLDIRSPGLGDTAMYLCATSRPPSAGGYSYEQYFGPGTRLTVT.

V gene TRBV4-2 combines with J gene TRBJ2-1, with 8 bases that match TRBD2. V trimming: 1 base; J trimming: 2 bases; junction bases outside the gene matches: 4. CDR1 is LGHNA and CDR2 is YNFKEQ in the germline V gene. The CDR3 is 16 amino acids. CDR3 amino acids: CASSQASGGPYNEQFF. The DNA for the CDR3 is TGTGCCAGCAGCCAAGCATCGGGAGGGCCCTACAATGAGCAGTTCTTC.

The chain is built from TRBV20-1 and TRBJ2-3; no reliable D call. Germline CDR1 and CDR2: DFQATT and SNEGSKA (reference sequence). This CDR3 has 11 amino acids. Trimming took 6 bases from V and 4 from J, leaving 8 bases between them. The CDR3 DNA sequence: TGCAGTGCACAGATCGCAGATACGCAGTATTTT. Protein product: CSAQIADTQYF.

CDR3 residues: CASSPNRDPMGYTF. CDR3 DNA: TGTGCCAGCTCACCGAACAGGGATCCTATGGGCTACACCTTC. The rearrangement uses TRBV18 and TRBJ1-2; possible D gene TRBD1, 6 bases. Trimming cost V 3 bases and J 8 bases, with 16 bases left between them. Germline CDR1 reads KGHSH; CDR2 reads LQKENI. There are 14 residues in the CDR3. Complete variable domain (other parts from reference TRBV18 and TRBJ1-2): NAGVMQNPRHLVRRRGQEARLRCSPMKGHSHVYWYRQLPEEGLKFMVYLQKENIIDESGMPKERFSAEFPKEGPSILRIQQVVRGDSAAYFCASSPNRDPMGYTFGSGTRLTVV.

The CDR3 reads CAISEREGYEQYF. The CDR3, as DNA: TGTGCCATCAGTGAGCGGGAGGGGTACGAGCAGTACTTC. V usage is TRBV10-3 and J usage is TRBJ2-7; 8 bases map to TRBD2. Germline V lookup: CDR1 ENHRY, CDR2 SYGVKD. There are 13 residues in the CDR3. V lost 2 bases and J lost 4; bases outside the gene matches: 1.

This chain joins TRBV10-1 and TRBJ2-7; 7 bases align to TRBD1. The germline gives CDR1 WNHNN, CDR2 SYGVQD (reference sequence). This CDR3 spans 13 amino acids. V shed 6 bases, J shed 6 bases, and the junction held 8 bases outside the gene matches. CDR3: CASRETGAREQYF. The CDR3 nucleotides are TGCGCCAGCAGGGAAACAGGGGCCCGCGAGCAGTACTTC.

V gene TRBV6-1 combines with J gene TRBJ1-3; D gene uncertain. CDR1 is MNHNS and CDR2 is SASEGT in the germline V gene. The germline V and J ends were trimmed by 0 bases and 1 base, with 7 bases remaining between them. The CDR3 runs 15 residues. The CDR3 reads CASSEAQGSGNTIYF. Here the CDR3 DNA reads TGTGCCAGCAGTGAAGCGCAAGGGTCTGGAAACACCATATATTTT.

The genes are TRBV10-3 and TRBJ1-3; D ambiguous. The CDR3 has 14 residues. CDR1 and CDR2 (germline): ENHRY, SYGVKD. V lost 4 bases, J lost 0 bases, and 7 bases lay in between. CDR3 nucleotides: TGTGCCATCAGTGGGAGAAGCTCTGGAAACACCATATATTTT. Translated, it gives CAISGRSSGNTIYF.

J is TRBJ2-1 and V is TRBV5-1; TRBD2 aligns across 9 bases. This CDR3 is built from 15 residues. Germline assignment: CDR1 SGHRS and CDR2 YFSETQ. V trimming: 0 bases; J trimming: 6 bases; junction bases outside the gene matches: 4. CDR3 amino acids: CASSLVSGSLNEQFF. The CDR3 DNA follows: TGCGCCAGCAGCTTGGTTAGCGGGAGCCTCAATGAGCAGTTCTTC.

V usage is TRBV27 and J usage is TRBJ2-7, with D perhaps TRBD1 (6 bases). This CDR3 comprises 14 residues. Looked up from germline, CDR1 is MNHEY and CDR2 is SMNVEV (reference sequence). V was shortened by 5 bases and J by 4 bases, with 15 bases between the two germline ends. The CDR3 sequence: CASSPSGHGYEQYF. As DNA, the CDR3 is TGTGCCAGCAGTCCTTCGGGACACGGGTACGAGCAGTACTTC.

This clone was observed once. V gene TRBV28 combines with J gene TRBJ1-1; D is undetermined. The CDR3 runs 14 residues. Per the germline V gene, CDR1 is MDHEN and CDR2 is SYDVKM. V lost 5 bases, J lost 0 bases, and 10 bases lay in between. The CDR3 region is CASSVGGMNTEAFF. The CDR3 nucleotides are TGTGCCAGCAGTGTAGGTGGAATGAACACTGAAGCTTTCTTT. The variable domain in full, with the rest retrieved from reference TRBV28 and TRBJ1-1, is DVKVTQSSRYLVKRTGEKVFLECVQDMDHENMFWYRQDPGLGLRLIYFSYDVKMKEKGDIPEGYSVSREKKERFSLILESASTNQTSMYLCASSVGGMNTEAFFGQGTRLTVV.

This chain connects TRBV14 to TRBJ2-7; unclear D gene. CDR1 is SGHDN and CDR2 is FVKESK in the germline V gene. V lost 1 base and J lost 2, with 12 bases in between. This CDR3 region has 15 residues. In DNA, the CDR3 is TGTGCCAGCAGCCAAGCCAAGGGTCCGACCTACGAGCAGTACTTC. It specifies CASSQAKGPTYEQYF.

This clone has just one count. The gene calls are TRBV6-4 and TRBJ2-3; TRBD1 might be the D (6 bases). The V end was cut by 0 bases, the J end by 14 bases, with 12 bases between. This CDR3 has 12 residues. Per the germline V gene, CDR1 is MRHNA and CDR2 is SNTAGT. The CDR3 spells CASSDSTGLPYF. The DNA for the CDR3 is TGTGCCAGCAGTGACTCGACAGGCCTTCCGTATTTT.

The chain combines TRBV6-6 with TRBJ2-2; perhaps D is TRBD1 or TRBD2 (6 bases each). CDR1 and CDR2 from the germline V gene are MNHNY and SVGAGI (reference sequence). The V end was cut by 7 bases, the J end by 6 bases, with 15 bases between. The CDR3 is 14 amino acids. The CDR3 DNA follows: TGTGCCAGCACCCCCCCGGGGGCTGCCGGGGAGCTGTTTTTT. Amino acid sequence: CASTPPGAAGELFF.

This chain uses TRBV19 with TRBJ2-5; D is uncertain. The CDR3 extends over 13 amino acids. Germline CDR1 and CDR2: LNHDA and SQIVND (reference sequence). The V and J ends lost 4 bases and 5 bases respectively, with 11 bases between them. This chain's CDR3 is CASSSGRWETQYF. Here the CDR3 DNA reads TGTGCCAGTAGTAGCGGTAGATGGGAGACCCAGTACTTC. Full variable domain (outside the CDR3, taken from reference TRBV19 and TRBJ2-5): DGGITQSPKYLFRKEGQNVTLSCEQNLNHDAMYWYRQDPGQGLRLIYYSQIVNDFQKGDIAEGYSVSREKKESFPLTVTSAQKNPTAFYLCASSSGRWETQYFGPGTRLLVL.

CDR3 bases: TGTGCCAGCTCACCACGCCTGGATTTCACAGATACGCAGTATTTT. Protein: CASSPRLDFTDTQYF. The chain uses TRBV18 and TRBJ2-3, with D uncertain. This CDR3 contains 15 residues. With 1 base removed from V and 2 bases from J, the gap between germline ends came to 10 bases. Germline lookup yields CDR1 KGHSH and CDR2 LQKENI. Looking up the rest from reference TRBV18 and TRBJ2-3 gives the full variable domain: NAGVMQNPRHLVRRRGQEARLRCSPMKGHSHVYWYRQLPEEGLKFMVYLQKENIIDESGMPKERFSAEFPKEGPSILRIQQVVRGDSAAYFCASSPRLDFTDTQYFGPGTRLTVL.

V usage is TRBV6-1 and J usage is TRBJ1-1, with D uncertain. Germline lookup yields CDR1 MNHNS and CDR2 SASEGT. V lost 0 bases and J 5 bases, leaving 7 bases between the germline ends. The CDR3 consists of 13 residues. In DNA form, the CDR3 reads TGTGCCAGCAGTGAAGCTGAAGGGACTGAAGCTTTCTTT. It is translated as CASSEAEGTEAFF.